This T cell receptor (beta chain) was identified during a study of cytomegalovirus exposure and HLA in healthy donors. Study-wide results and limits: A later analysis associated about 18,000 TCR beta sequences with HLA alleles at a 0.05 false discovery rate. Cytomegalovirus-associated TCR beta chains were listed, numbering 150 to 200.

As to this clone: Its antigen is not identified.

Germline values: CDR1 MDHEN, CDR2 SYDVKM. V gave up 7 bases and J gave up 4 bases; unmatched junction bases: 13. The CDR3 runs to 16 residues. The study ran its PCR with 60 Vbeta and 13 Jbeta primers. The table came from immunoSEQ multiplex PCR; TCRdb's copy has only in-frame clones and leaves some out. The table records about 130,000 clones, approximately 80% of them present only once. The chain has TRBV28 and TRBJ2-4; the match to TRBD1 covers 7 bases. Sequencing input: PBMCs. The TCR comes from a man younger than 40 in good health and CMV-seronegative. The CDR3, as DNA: TGTGCCAGCACCAGCCACAGGGGCTTGGGGAAAAACATTCAGTACTTC. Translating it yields CASTSHRGLGKNIQYF.